These 7 T cell receptor beta chains came from one sample sequenced in a study of OX40 agonist ivuxolimab in advanced cancers. Only in-frame clones appear in the TCRdb table, and some are missing; sequencing was by immunoSEQ multiplex PCR. The sample holds 21,000 or so clones; approximately 87% are singletons and the top ten take more than 20%. Sequencing was performed on CD4+ or CD8+ T cells sorted from blood, taken in a trial of the OX40 agonist ivuxolimab. Receptors were obtained from an adult with an advanced solid tumor such as melanoma, head and neck, liver or kidney cancer.

This clone was seen just once. V is TRBV11-1 and J is TRBJ2-5; 7 bases align to TRBD1. This CDR3 is 16 amino acids long. J gave up 4 bases and V 4 bases, and 12 bases lay outside the gene matches. In germline, CDR1 is SGHAT, CDR2 FQDESV (reference sequence). The CDR3 sequence: CASSSRTGLRGETQYF. The CDR3 bases are TGTGCCAGCAGCTCCAGGACAGGCCTAAGGGGAGAGACCCAGTACTTC.

This CDR3 is CASSGQGVINEKLFF. CDR3 nucleotides: TGTGCCAGCAGCGGACAGGGGGTGATTAATGAAAAACTGTTTTTT. The rearrangement joins TRBV9 to TRBJ1-4; 9 nucleotides line up with TRBD1. This CDR3 has 15 residues. CDR1 and CDR2 (germline): SGDLS, YYNGEE. The ends lost 3 bases at V and 4 bases at J; junction bases unmatched: 4. Looking up the rest from reference TRBV9 and TRBJ1-4 gives the full variable domain: DSGVTQTPKHLITATGQRVTLRCSPRSGDLSVYWYQQSLDQGLQFLIQYYNGEERAKGNILERFSAQQFPDLHSELNLSSLELGDSALYFCASSGQGVINEKLFFGSGTQLSVL.

The V gene is TRBV6-5, the J gene TRBJ1-1, with a weak D call TRBD1 (6 bases). V gave up 10 bases and J gave up 7 bases, with 22 bases separating them. The germline V gene has CDR1 MNHEY and CDR2 SVGAGI. The CDR3 runs to 14 residues. CDR3: CATRHTSGESEAFF. The CDR3 DNA reads TGTGCCACCCGACACACCTCAGGGGAGAGTGAAGCTTTCTTT.

The rearrangement uses TRBV19 and TRBJ1-4; unclear D gene. The CDR3 has 13 amino acids. With 6 bases removed from V and 0 bases from J, the gap between germline ends came to 5 bases. The V gene's germline CDR1 is LNHDA and CDR2 SQIVND (reference sequence). The CDR3 region has the DNA TGTGCCAGTAGGCTAGCAACTAATGAAAAACTGTTTTTT. It encodes CASRLATNEKLFF. Variable domain in full (rest from reference TRBV19 and TRBJ1-4): DGGITQSPKYLFRKEGQNVTLSCEQNLNHDAMYWYRQDPGQGLRLIYYSQIVNDFQKGDIAEGYSVSREKKESFPLTVTSAQKNPTAFYLCASRLATNEKLFFGSGTQLSVL.

The CDR3 spells CASSVATGGEEQYF. CDR3 nucleotide sequence: TGTGCCAGCAGCGTAGCGACAGGGGGAGAAGAGCAGTACTTC. This sequence joins TRBV9 and TRBJ2-7; 9 nucleotides agree with TRBD1. J gave up 7 bases and V 0 bases, and 5 bases lay outside the gene matches. The V gene's germline CDR1 is SGDLS and CDR2 YYNGEE. There are 14 residues in the CDR3. Using reference TRBV9 and TRBJ2-7 for the parts outside the CDR3, the full variable domain is DSGVTQTPKHLITATGQRVTLRCSPRSGDLSVYWYQQSLDQGLQFLIQYYNGEERAKGNILERFSAQQFPDLHSELNLSSLELGDSALYFCASSVATGGEEQYFGPGTRLTVT.

This chain links TRBV27 with TRBJ2-1; the match to TRBD1 covers 8 bases. The CDR3 is 15 amino acids. The V and J ends lost 5 bases and 2 bases, in that order; junction bases with no gene match: 5. Looked up from germline, CDR1 is MNHEY and CDR2 is SMNVEV (reference sequence). CDR3 nucleotides: TGTGCCAGCAGTCAGGGGGCTCCGACCTACAATGAGCAGTTCTTC. As protein: CASSQGAPTYNEQFF.

This chain joins TRBV29-1 and TRBJ1-1; D is uncertain. The CDR3 is made up of 13 amino acids. Between the trimmed V and J ends, which lost 5 bases and 6 bases, there was a span of 16 bases. CDR1 is SQVTM, CDR2 ANQGSEA, per germline. For the CDR3, the DNA is TGCAGCGTTCTAGGAGGGTTGTCGTCTGAAGCTTTCTTT. It translates to CSVLGGLSSEAFF.